The subject of this entry is one T cell receptor beta chain. Germline CDR1 and CDR2: LGHDT and YNNKEL (reference sequence). With V trimmed by 0 bases and J by 5 bases, 20 bases remained unmatched. The CDR3 sequence is 20 residues long. These data originate in a study of blood T cell repertoires in COVID-19. Per the original methods: Reference gene primer amplification gave estimated nucleated cell counts. The repertoire was sequenced with immunoSEQ multiplex PCR; TCRdb's copy has only in-frame clones and lacks some. That table supplies the V and J calls and clone size; D and trimming were determined from the DNA. The repertoire holds roughly 460,000 clones, around 90% seen once, with roughly 0.87% in the top ten.

The chain combines TRBV3-1 (or the pseudogene TRBV3-2) with TRBJ2-5; TRBD2 agrees at 8 bases. This receptor was obtained from a man aged 18-30 years with COVID-19, enrolled during active disease. Sequencing used peripheral blood. CDR3 in amino acids: CASSQDWRAKAGDSDETQYF. The DNA of the CDR3 is TGTGCCAGCAGCCAAGATTGGCGAGCGAAAGCGGGAGACAGTGATGAGACCCAGTACTTC.